This TCR beta chain was sequenced for a study of cytomegalovirus exposure and HLA in healthy donors. V lost 3 bases, J lost 3 bases, and 9 bases lay in between. CDR1 is WSHSY and CDR2 is SAAADI in the germline V gene. This CDR3 has 13 residues. TCRdb's table, derived via immunoSEQ multiplex PCR, lists solely in-frame clones and lacks some. The data show some 170,000 clones, 87% seen once. This sequence originates from a young woman in good health and CMV-seronegative. The rearrangement joins TRBV10-2 to TRBJ2-7; a possible D gene is TRBD1 (5 bases). Source material: PBMCs. As DNA, the CDR3 is TGCGCCAGCAGTGAAGGGGCTGGCTACGAGCAGTACTTC. Its protein product is CASSEGAGYEQYF.